The present T cell receptor (beta chain) was sequenced within a study of cytomegalovirus exposure and HLA in healthy donors. Primers for the PCR totalled 60 Vbeta and 13 Jbeta. The assay was immunoSEQ multiplex PCR, and TCRdb's table has in-frame clones only and misses some. The sample comprises about 170,000 clones, 85% of which are singletons, and 1% rests with the top ten. Sequenced sample: PBMCs. This TCR came from a boy under 10 years old in good health and CMV-seronegative.

The CDR3 DNA reads TGTGCCAGCAGTTCCTCGTTCGTGAACTATGGCTACACCTTC. This encodes CASSSSFVNYGYTF. The V call is TRBV27, the J call TRBJ1-2; no reliable D call. This CDR3 has 14 residues. The V gene lost 4 bases and the J gene lost 2 bases, with 11 bases spanning the gap. Per the germline V gene, CDR1 is MNHEY and CDR2 is SMNVEV (reference sequence).